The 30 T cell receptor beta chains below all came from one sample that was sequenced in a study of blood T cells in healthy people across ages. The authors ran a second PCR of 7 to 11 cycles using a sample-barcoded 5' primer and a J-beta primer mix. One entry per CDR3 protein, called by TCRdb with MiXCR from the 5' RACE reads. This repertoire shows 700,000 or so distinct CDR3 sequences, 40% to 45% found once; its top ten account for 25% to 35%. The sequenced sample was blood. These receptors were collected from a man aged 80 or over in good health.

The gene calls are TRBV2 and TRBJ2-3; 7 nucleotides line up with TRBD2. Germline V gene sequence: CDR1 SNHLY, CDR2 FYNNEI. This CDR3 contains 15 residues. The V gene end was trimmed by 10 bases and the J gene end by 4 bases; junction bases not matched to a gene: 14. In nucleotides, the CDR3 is TGTGCCACTACTAGAGAGCGGGGCACCGCAGATACGCAGTATTTT. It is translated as CATTRERGTADTQYF.

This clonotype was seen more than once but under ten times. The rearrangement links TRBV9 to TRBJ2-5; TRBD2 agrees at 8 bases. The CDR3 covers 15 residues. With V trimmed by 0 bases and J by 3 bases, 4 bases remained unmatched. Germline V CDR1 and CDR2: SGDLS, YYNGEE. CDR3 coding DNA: TGTGCCAGCAGCGTAGGCCCACTAGCGGAAGAGACCCAGTACTTC. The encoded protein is CASSVGPLAEETQYF.

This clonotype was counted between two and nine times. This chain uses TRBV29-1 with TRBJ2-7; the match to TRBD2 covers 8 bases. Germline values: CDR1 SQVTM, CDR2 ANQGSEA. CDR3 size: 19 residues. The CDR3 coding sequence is TGCCTTATGAAGTGGGTGTCATGTGGGTGGCGGGAGGAATCCTACGAGCAGTACTTC. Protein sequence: CLMKWVSCGWREESYEQYF.

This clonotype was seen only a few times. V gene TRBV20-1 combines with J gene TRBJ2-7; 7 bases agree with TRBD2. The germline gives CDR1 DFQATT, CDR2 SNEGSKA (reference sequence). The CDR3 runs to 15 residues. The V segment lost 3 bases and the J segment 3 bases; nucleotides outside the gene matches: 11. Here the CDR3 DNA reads TGCAGTGCTAGGGCCCCGGGCGGGGGAGACTACGAGCAGTACTTC. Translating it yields CSARAPGGGDYEQYF.

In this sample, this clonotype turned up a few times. Written as DNA, the CDR3 is TGTGCCAGCAGCGACCAACCGAACTTGTCAGATACGCAGTATTTT. Its translation is CASSDQPNLSDTQYF. The chain couples TRBV7-2 to TRBJ2-3; no firm D call. Germline V gives CDR1 SGHTA, CDR2 FQGNSA. Trimming took off 5 bases at V and 4 bases at J, with 16 bases between the two ends. This CDR3 has 15 residues.

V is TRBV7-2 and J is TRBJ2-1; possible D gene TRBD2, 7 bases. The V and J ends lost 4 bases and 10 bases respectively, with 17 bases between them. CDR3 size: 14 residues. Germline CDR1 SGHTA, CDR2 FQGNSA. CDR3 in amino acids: CASSSRGGGHEQFF. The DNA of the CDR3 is TGTGCCAGCAGCTCCCGCGGGGGCGGCCACGAGCAGTTCTTC.

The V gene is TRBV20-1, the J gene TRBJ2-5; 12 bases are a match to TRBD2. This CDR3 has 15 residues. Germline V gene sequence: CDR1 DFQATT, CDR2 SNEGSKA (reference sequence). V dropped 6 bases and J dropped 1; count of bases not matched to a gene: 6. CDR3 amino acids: CSARTSGRFQETQYF. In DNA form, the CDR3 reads TGCAGTGCCCGAACTAGCGGGAGGTTCCAAGAGACCCAGTACTTC.

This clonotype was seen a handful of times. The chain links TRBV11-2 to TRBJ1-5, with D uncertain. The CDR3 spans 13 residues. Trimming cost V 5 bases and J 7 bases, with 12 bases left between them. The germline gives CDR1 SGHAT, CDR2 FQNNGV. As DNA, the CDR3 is TGTGCCAGCAGCGTGGGGTTGGAACAGCCCCAGCATTTT. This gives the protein CASSVGLEQPQHF. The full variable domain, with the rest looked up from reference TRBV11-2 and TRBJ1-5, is EAGVAQSPRYKIIEKRQSVAFWCNPISGHATLYWYQQILGQGPKLLIQFQNNGVVDDSQLPKDRFSAERLKGVDSTLKIQPAKLEDSAVYLCASSVGLEQPQHFGDGTRLSIL.

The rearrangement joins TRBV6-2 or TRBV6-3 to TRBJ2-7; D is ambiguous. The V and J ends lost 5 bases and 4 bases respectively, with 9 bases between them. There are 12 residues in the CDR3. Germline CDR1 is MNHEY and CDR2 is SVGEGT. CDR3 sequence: CASSQSGYEQYF. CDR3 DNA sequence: TGTGCCAGCAGTCAATCGGGTTACGAGCAGTACTTC.

DNA of the CDR3: TGTGCCAGCGGGGTTGTGGGGGCGGGTCAGCCCCAGCATTTT. Translating gives CASGVVGAGQPQHF. V usage is TRBV6-6 and J usage is TRBJ1-5; D might be TRBD1 (6 bases). Looked up from germline, CDR1 is MNHNY and CDR2 is SVGAGI (reference sequence). This CDR3 is built from 14 residues. Trimming removed 8 bases at V and 6 bases at J, with 17 bases between.

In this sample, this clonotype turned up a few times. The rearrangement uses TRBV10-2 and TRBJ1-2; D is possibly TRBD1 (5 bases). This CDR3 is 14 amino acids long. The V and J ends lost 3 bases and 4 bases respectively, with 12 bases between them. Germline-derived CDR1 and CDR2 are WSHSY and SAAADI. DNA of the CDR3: TGCGCCAGCAGTGACAGGGTCCAGAGCTATGGCTACACCTTC. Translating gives CASSDRVQSYGYTF.

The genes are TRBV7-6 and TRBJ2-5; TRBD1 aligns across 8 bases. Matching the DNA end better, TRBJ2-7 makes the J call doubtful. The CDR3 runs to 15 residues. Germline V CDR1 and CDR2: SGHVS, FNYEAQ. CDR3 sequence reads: CASSFIVGTGNEQYF. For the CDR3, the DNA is TGTGCCAGCAGCTTTATAGTCGGGACAGGAAACGAGCAGTACTTC.

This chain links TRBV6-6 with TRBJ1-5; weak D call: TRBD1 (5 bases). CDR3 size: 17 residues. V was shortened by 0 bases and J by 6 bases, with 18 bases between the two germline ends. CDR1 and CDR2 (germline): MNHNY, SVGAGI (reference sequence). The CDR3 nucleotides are TGTGCCAGCAGTTACTCGGGGGGTAGGGAACGGGGTCAGCCCCAGCATTTT. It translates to CASSYSGGRERGQPQHF.

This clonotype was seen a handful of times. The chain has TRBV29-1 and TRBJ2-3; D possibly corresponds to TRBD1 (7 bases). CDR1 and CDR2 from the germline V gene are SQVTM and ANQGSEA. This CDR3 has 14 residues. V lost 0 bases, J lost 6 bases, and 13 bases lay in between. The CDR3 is CSVEETGRGDTQYF. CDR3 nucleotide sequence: TGCAGCGTTGAAGAGACAGGGCGGGGCGATACGCAGTATTTT.

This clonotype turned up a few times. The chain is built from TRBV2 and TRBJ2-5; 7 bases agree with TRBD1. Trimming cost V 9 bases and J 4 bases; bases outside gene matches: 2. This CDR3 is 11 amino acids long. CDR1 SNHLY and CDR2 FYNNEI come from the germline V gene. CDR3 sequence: CARNRGETQYF. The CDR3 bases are TGTGCCAGAAACAGGGGAGAGACCCAGTACTTC.

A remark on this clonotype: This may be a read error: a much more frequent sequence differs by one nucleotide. The CDR3 bases are TGTGCCAGCAGCCCCCCGACTGGGGGCCCGTCGAGCACCTACAATGAGCAGTTCTTC. Translating gives CASSPPTGGPSSTYNEQFF. The genes are TRBV7-3 and TRBJ2-1; weak D call: TRBD1 (6 bases). Trimming pared 5 bases from V and 2 bases from J, leaving 25 bases between. In germline, CDR1 is SGHTA, CDR2 FQGTGA. This CDR3 has 19 amino acids.

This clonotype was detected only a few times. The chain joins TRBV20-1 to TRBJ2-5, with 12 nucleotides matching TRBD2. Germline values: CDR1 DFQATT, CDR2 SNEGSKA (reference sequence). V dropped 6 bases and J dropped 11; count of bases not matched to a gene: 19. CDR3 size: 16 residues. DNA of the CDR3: TGCAGTGCCCCGAGGGCTAGCGGGAGGGCACACAATGAGCAGTACTTC. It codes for CSAPRASGRAHNEQYF.

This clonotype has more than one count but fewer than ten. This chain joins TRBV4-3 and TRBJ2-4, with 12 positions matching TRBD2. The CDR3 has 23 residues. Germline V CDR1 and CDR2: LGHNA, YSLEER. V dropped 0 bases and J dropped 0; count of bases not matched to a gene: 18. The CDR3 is CASSQDGSSRLAGDRLAKNIQYF. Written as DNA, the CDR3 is TGCGCCAGCAGCCAAGATGGCAGCTCACGACTAGCGGGGGATCGATTAGCCAAAAACATTCAGTACTTC.

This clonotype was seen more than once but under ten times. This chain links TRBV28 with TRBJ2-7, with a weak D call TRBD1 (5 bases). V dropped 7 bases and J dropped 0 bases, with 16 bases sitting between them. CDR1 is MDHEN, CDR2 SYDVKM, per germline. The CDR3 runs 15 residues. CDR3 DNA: TGTGCCAGCAAGCCATACAGGATTTCCTCCTACGAGCAGTACTTC. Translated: CASKPYRISSYEQYF.

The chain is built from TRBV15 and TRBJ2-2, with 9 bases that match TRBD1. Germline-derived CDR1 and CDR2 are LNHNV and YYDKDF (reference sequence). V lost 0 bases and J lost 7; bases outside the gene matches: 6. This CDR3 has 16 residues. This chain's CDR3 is CATSRDGTGKFGELFF. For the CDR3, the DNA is TGTGCCACCAGCAGAGACGGGACAGGGAAGTTCGGGGAGCTGTTTTTT.

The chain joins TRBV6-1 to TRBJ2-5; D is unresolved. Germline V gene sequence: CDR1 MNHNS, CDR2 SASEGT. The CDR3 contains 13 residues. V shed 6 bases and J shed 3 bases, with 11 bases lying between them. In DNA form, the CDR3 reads TGTGCCAGCAGCGTTAACTCCAAAGAGACCCAGTACTTC. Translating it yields CASSVNSKETQYF.

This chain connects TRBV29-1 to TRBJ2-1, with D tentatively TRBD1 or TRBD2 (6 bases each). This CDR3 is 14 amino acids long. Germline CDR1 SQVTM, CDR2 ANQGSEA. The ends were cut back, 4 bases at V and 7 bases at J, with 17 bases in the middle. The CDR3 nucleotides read TGCAGCGTTGGATGGTCGGGGGCGGGAAATGAGCAGTTCTTC. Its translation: CSVGWSGAGNEQFF.

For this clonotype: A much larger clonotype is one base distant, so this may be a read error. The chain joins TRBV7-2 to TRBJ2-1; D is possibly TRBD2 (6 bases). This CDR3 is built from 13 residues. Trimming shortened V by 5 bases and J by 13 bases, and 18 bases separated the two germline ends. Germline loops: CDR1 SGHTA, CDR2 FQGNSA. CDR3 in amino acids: CASSTTSLETQFF. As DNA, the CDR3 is TGTGCCAGCAGCACGACTAGTCTAGAGACCCAGTTCTTC.

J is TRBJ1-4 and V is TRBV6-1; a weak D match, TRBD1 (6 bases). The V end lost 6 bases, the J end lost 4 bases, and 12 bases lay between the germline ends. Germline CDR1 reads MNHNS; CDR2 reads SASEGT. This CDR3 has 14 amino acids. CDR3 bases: TGTGCCAGCAGACCCGACAGGTATAATGAAAAACTGTTTTTT. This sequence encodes CASRPDRYNEKLFF.

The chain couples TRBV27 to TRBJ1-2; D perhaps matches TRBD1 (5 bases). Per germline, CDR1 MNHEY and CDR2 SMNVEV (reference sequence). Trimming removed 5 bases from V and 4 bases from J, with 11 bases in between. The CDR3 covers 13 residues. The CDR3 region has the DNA TGTGCCAGCAGTGTGACAGTGGGCTATGGCTACACCTTC. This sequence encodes CASSVTVGYGYTF.

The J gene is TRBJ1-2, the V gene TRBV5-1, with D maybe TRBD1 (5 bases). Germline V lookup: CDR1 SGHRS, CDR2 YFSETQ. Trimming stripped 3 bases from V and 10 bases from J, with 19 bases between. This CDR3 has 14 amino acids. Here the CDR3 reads CASSSLTGLLDYTF. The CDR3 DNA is TGCGCCAGCAGCTCACTTACGGGACTGCTCGACTACACCTTC.

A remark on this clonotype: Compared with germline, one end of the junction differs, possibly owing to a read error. The CDR3 DNA follows: TGTGCCAGCCGGGGGGACGGGACTAGGAGGACAGATACGCGGTATTTT. Its translation is CASRGDGTRRTDTRYF. The rearrangement uses TRBV14 and TRBJ2-3, with 8 bases lining up with TRBD2. This CDR3 is 16 amino acids long. CDR1 and CDR2 from the germline V gene are SGHDN and FVKESK.

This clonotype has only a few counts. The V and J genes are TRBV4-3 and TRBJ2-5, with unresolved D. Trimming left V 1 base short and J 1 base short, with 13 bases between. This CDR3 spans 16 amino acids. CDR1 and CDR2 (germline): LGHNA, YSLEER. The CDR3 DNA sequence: TGCGCCAGCAGCCAAGTATTTGCGAACAGCCAAGAGACCCAGTACTTC. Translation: CASSQVFANSQETQYF.

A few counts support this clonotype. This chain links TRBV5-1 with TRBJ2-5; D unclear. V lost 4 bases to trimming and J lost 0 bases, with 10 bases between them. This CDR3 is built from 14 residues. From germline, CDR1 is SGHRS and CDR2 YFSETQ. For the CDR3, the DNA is TGCGCCAGCAGCATTCAAGGGTACCAAGAGACCCAGTACTTC. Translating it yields CASSIQGYQETQYF. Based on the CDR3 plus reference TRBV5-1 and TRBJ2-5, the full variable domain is KAGVTQTPRYLIKTRGQQVTLSCSPISGHRSVSWYQQTPGQGLQFLFEYFSETQRNKGNFPGRFSGRQFSNSRSEMNVSTLELGDSALYLCASSIQGYQETQYFGPGTRLLVL.

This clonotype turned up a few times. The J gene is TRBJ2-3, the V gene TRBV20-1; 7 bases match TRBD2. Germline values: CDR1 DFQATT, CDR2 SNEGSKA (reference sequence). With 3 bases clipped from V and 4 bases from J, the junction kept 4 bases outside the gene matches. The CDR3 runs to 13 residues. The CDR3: CSARGGVPDTQYF. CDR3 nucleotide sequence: TGCAGTGCTAGGGGGGGGGTACCAGATACGCAGTATTTT.